Below are 21 T cell receptor beta chains sequenced from a single sample in a study of blood T cell repertoires in COVID-19. Measured with immunoSEQ multiplex PCR; TCRdb has only the in-frame clones, and not every one. The sample records some 100,000 clones, approximately 83% being singletons. Specimen: PBMCs or T cells enriched from blood (not recorded which). These receptors were taken from a woman between 50 and 59 years old who had recovered from COVID-19.

The CDR3 sequence: CASSVFGSSASEQFF. DNA for the CDR3: TGTGCCAGCAGCGTATTCGGCTCTAGCGCCAGTGAGCAGTTCTTC. The gene calls are TRBV9 and TRBJ2-1, with D possibly matching TRBD2 (6 bases). The CDR3 loop spans 15 amino acids. Deletions cut 1 base from V and 9 bases from J, with 17 bases between. Germline-derived CDR1 and CDR2 are SGDLS and YYNGEE.

This clone has a count of ten or more. This chain joins TRBV28 and TRBJ1-1; a possible D gene is TRBD1 (5 bases). There are 16 residues in the CDR3. V was shortened by 5 bases and J by 1 base, with 17 bases between the two germline ends. Germline V gene data show CDR1 as MDHEN and CDR2 as SYDVKM. The DNA of the CDR3 is TGTGCCAGCAGTCCCGGGGGAGGGTTACGGAACACTGAAGCTTTCTTT. Its protein is CASSPGGGLRNTEAFF. The full variable domain, its missing parts supplied by reference TRBV28 and TRBJ1-1, is DVKVTQSSRYLVKRTGEKVFLECVQDMDHENMFWYRQDPGLGLRLIYFSYDVKMKEKGDIPEGYSVSREKKERFSLILESASTNQTSMYLCASSPGGGLRNTEAFFGQGTRLTVV.

This clone was seen once. This chain uses TRBV4-1 with TRBJ2-5, with 7 bases matching TRBD2. Germline V gives CDR1 MGHRA, CDR2 YSYEKL. There are 13 residues in the CDR3. Losses at the gene ends were 5 bases for V and 3 bases for J; bases not matched to a gene: 3. CDR3 in DNA: TGCGCCAGCAGCAGGGAGGGCGAAGAGACCCAGTACTTC. This translates into CASSREGEETQYF.

This chain connects TRBV4-1 to TRBJ1-1; 10 bases match TRBD1. V lost 2 bases to trimming and J lost 4 bases; unmatched junction nucleotides: 4. Germline lookup yields CDR1 MGHRA and CDR2 YSYEKL. The CDR3 length is 15 residues. The CDR3: CASSQRQGAITEAFF. Here the CDR3 DNA reads TGCGCCAGCAGCCAACGACAGGGGGCGATCACTGAAGCTTTCTTT.

The V call is TRBV10-1, the J call TRBJ2-7, with 10 bases aligning to TRBD2. Germline V gene data show CDR1 as WNHNN and CDR2 as SYGVQD (reference sequence). Trimming removed 0 bases from V and 0 bases from J; junction bases left unmatched: 5. The CDR3 contains 17 residues. CDR3 nucleotide sequence: TGCGCCAGCAGTGAGTCCGATAGCGGGGGGATCTCCTACGAGCAGTACTTC. It yields the protein CASSESDSGGISYEQYF.

This rearrangement joins TRBV19 to TRBJ1-5; D is uncertain. CDR3 length: 12 amino acids. Trimming pared 6 bases from V and 4 bases from J, leaving 7 bases between. CDR1 LNHDA and CDR2 SQIVND come from the germline V gene (reference sequence). CDR3 nucleotide sequence: TGTGCCAGTAGCCCCCTAAATCAGCCCCAGCATTTT. Its translation is CASSPLNQPQHF. Looking up the rest from reference TRBV19 and TRBJ1-5 gives the full variable domain: DGGITQSPKYLFRKEGQNVTLSCEQNLNHDAMYWYRQDPGQGLRLIYYSQIVNDFQKGDIAEGYSVSREKKESFPLTVTSAQKNPTAFYLCASSPLNQPQHFGDGTRLSIL.

This sequence joins TRBV2 and TRBJ2-3; TRBD1 might be the D (5 bases). This CDR3 comprises 15 residues. V shed 7 bases and J shed 0 bases, with 14 bases lying between them. CDR1 is SNHLY and CDR2 is FYNNEI in the germline V gene. CDR3 DNA sequence: TGTGCCAGCACCCCCGGCAGGGTTAGCACAGATACGCAGTATTTT. Its protein product is CASTPGRVSTDTQYF.

The chain is built from TRBV4-2 and TRBJ2-3, with D unclear. Germline assignment: CDR1 LGHNA and CDR2 YNFKEQ. CDR3 size: 16 residues. The V end lost 1 base, the J end lost 1 base, and 12 bases lay between the germline ends. The CDR3 DNA sequence: TGTGCCAGCAGCCAAGTAGCCGGGTTCCGCACAGATACGCAGTATTTT. Amino acids: CASSQVAGFRTDTQYF.

The rearrangement joins TRBV28 to TRBJ1-2; perhaps TRBD1 as D (5 bases). Germline V gene sequence: CDR1 MDHEN, CDR2 SYDVKM. Trimming shortened V by 6 bases and J by 3 bases, and 17 bases separated the two germline ends. The CDR3 spans 15 residues. CDR3 nucleotide sequence: TGTGCCAGCAGCCCCGGGGGGGGGACCTACTATGGCTACACCTTC. Translated, it gives CASSPGGGTYYGYTF.

This chain uses TRBV27 with TRBJ2-5; TRBD1 agrees at 8 bases. Germline V gene data show CDR1 as MNHEY and CDR2 as SMNVEV (reference sequence). The CDR3 totals 15 residues. V lost 6 bases, J lost 2 bases, and 8 bases stayed unmatched. The CDR3, as DNA: TGTGCCAGCAGAAATGGACAGGGCGTACAAGAGACCCAGTACTTC. This encodes CASRNGQGVQETQYF.

This chain links TRBV6-1 with TRBJ2-1; D is possibly TRBD2 (6 bases). The V end was cut by 1 base, the J end by 6 bases, with 16 bases between. The CDR3 totals 16 residues. The germline gives CDR1 MNHNS, CDR2 SASEGT. Written as DNA, the CDR3 is TGTGCCAGCAGTGAAGACTTGCGGGGTCCCGTCAATGAGCAGTTCTTC. Encoded protein: CASSEDLRGPVNEQFF.

The rearrangement links TRBV2 to TRBJ1-6; tentative D call: TRBD1 (6 bases). CDR1 is SNHLY and CDR2 is FYNNEI in the germline V gene. V was cut by 8 bases and J by 2 bases, with 13 bases left in between. CDR3 size: 15 residues. The CDR3 DNA reads TGTGCCAGCCGAGAGACAGGAACCTATAATTCACCCCTCCACTTT. It translates to CASRETGTYNSPLHF.

This rearrangement joins TRBV11-2 to TRBJ1-2, with 9 bases that match TRBD1. This CDR3 has 13 residues. Germline CDR1 SGHAT, CDR2 FQNNGV. V was pared by 1 base and J by 6 bases, with 0 bases of the junction left unmatched. The CDR3 region is CASSLGTGDGYTF. The CDR3, as DNA: TGTGCCAGCAGCTTAGGGACAGGGGATGGCTACACCTTC.

The V call is TRBV2, the J call TRBJ1-5; the match to TRBD1 covers 7 bases. J lost 2 bases, V lost 2 bases, and 3 bases had no gene match. This CDR3 has 15 residues. CDR1 is SNHLY and CDR2 is FYNNEI in the germline V gene. For the CDR3, the DNA is TGTGCCAGCAGTGAATACAGGGGAGGCAATCAGCCCCAGCATTTT. It encodes CASSEYRGGNQPQHF.

V usage is TRBV7-3 and J usage is TRBJ2-7; no clear D gene. In germline, CDR1 is SGHTA, CDR2 FQGTGA. The CDR3 length is 13 residues. V was clipped by 5 bases and J by 0 bases, with 8 bases between them. The CDR3 bases are TGTGCCAGCAGCAATCGGAGCTCCTACGAGCAGTACTTC. Translating gives CASSNRSSYEQYF.

V is TRBV18 and J is TRBJ2-5; no reliable D call. Trimming left V 4 bases short and J 5 bases short, with 11 bases between. This CDR3 has 13 residues. Germline assignment: CDR1 KGHSH and CDR2 LQKENI. The CDR3 DNA reads as TGTGCCAGCTCACTTTCCCTCCAGGAGACCCAGTACTTC. Its translation: CASSLSLQETQYF.

V is TRBV19 and J is TRBJ2-7, with 10 nucleotides matching TRBD1. The CDR3 has 17 residues. The V segment lost 4 bases and the J segment 4 bases; nucleotides outside the gene matches: 13. Germline values: CDR1 LNHDA, CDR2 SQIVND (reference sequence). The CDR3 sequence: CASSNIFLTGGTYEQYF. CDR3 DNA: TGTGCCAGTAGTAATATATTCCTGACAGGGGGCACATACGAGCAGTACTTC.

The chain joins TRBV7-8 to TRBJ2-2; the D gene is possibly TRBD1 (6 bases). The CDR3 contains 17 residues. V gave up 2 bases and J gave up 0 bases, with 13 bases separating them. Per germline, CDR1 SGHVS and CDR2 FQNEAQ. The CDR3 reads CASSLLPGTSNTGELFF. As DNA, the CDR3 is TGTGCCAGCAGCTTACTCCCCGGGACATCGAACACCGGGGAGCTGTTTTTT.

The chain carries TRBV7-2 and TRBJ2-7; D might be TRBD1 (5 bases). V lost 2 bases to trimming and J lost 4 bases, with 18 bases between them. The length of the CDR3 is 16 residues. The V gene's germline CDR1 is SGHTA and CDR2 FQGNSA. The CDR3 DNA reads TGTGCCAGCAGCTTAATCGGGCAGGGAAGTCTATACGAGCAGTACTTC. Translation: CASSLIGQGSLYEQYF. The full variable domain, its missing parts supplied by reference TRBV7-2 and TRBJ2-7, is GAGVSQSPSNKVTEKGKDVELRCDPISGHTALYWYRQSLGQGLEFLIYFQGNSAPDKSGLPSDRFSAERTGGSVSTLTIQRTQQEDSAVYLCASSLIGQGSLYEQYFGPGTRLTVT.

In regard to this clone: This CDR3 is also generated by other DNA sequences in the sample. V gene TRBV28 combines with J gene TRBJ1-2, with 7 bases lining up with TRBD1. After removal of 5 bases from V and 4 bases from J, the junction contained 19 bases not matched to a gene. The germline gives CDR1 MDHEN, CDR2 SYDVKM. The CDR3 loop spans 18 amino acids. The CDR3 DNA is TGTGCCAGCAGTCAAACCAGACAGGGAGTTGGTGTCGGCTATGGCTACACCTTC. Encoded protein: CASSQTRQGVGVGYGYTF.

The CDR3 sequence is CASSLSENYGYTF. For the CDR3, the DNA is TGTGCCAGCAGCTTGAGCGAAAACTATGGCTACACCTTC. The V call is TRBV5-4, the J call TRBJ1-2; the D is unclear. The germline CDR1 and CDR2 sequences are SGHNT and YYREEE (reference sequence). Trimming took off 1 base at V and 2 bases at J, with 6 bases between the two ends. The length of the CDR3 is 13 residues.